This T cell receptor (beta chain) originates from a study of blood T cells in healthy people across ages. Broader study findings: Higher diversity and more naive CD4+ cells were features of long-lived donors, compared to aged donors.

Together with a sample-barcoded 5' primer, a J-beta primer mix was included in a second PCR lasting about 6 to 12 cycles. TCRdb redid the calling of the 5' RACE reads with MiXCR, one entry per CDR3 protein. The sample has around 800,000 distinct CDR3 sequences, around 24% seen once. Note on this clonotype: Its antigen is still unknown.

The CDR3 has 13 amino acids. V was pared by 6 bases and J by 6 bases, with 8 bases of the junction left unmatched. The germline V gene encodes CDR1 DFQATT and CDR2 SNEGSKA (reference sequence). PBMCs were isolated at a quantity of at least 6 million per sample. Another study also made use of these data, one on T cells of mothers and their children.

The chain has TRBV20-1 and TRBJ1-5, with 7 bases identical to TRBD1. Sequenced sample: blood. The source is a boy younger than 18 in good health. CDR3 region: CSAATGVGQPQHF. CDR3 DNA sequence: TGCAGTGCCGCCACAGGGGTCGGTCAGCCCCAGCATTTT.